This T cell receptor beta chain was sequenced in a study of blood T cell repertoires in COVID-19. The wider study: Specimens from acute and convalescent COVID-19 originated in the United States, Italy and Spain. PBMCs, B-cell-depleted T cells, or T cells were the source of the cDNA or gDNA that made up the material.

Germline V gene data show CDR1 as MNHNY and CDR2 as SVGAGI (reference sequence). Germline trimming cut 1 base from V and 4 bases from J; bases unmatched to any gene: 4. This CDR3 has 14 residues. Method: immunoSEQ multiplex PCR; TCRdb's copy keeps in-frame clones and lacks some. The sample lists about 300,000 clones, just over 85% occurring once. Participant-reported clinical history was the basis for cohort assignment. Cohort 3 recovery required two negative PCRs, clearance, or symptom resolution. The sequence was obtained from a man aged 25-40 years who had recovered from COVID-19. The sample comprised PBMCs or T cells enriched from blood (not recorded which). The chain uses TRBV6-6 and TRBJ2-7; 7 positions agree with TRBD1. CDR3 sequence reads: CASSYWGQTYEQYF. The CDR3 bases are TGTGCCAGCAGTTACTGGGGACAGACATACGAGCAGTACTTC.